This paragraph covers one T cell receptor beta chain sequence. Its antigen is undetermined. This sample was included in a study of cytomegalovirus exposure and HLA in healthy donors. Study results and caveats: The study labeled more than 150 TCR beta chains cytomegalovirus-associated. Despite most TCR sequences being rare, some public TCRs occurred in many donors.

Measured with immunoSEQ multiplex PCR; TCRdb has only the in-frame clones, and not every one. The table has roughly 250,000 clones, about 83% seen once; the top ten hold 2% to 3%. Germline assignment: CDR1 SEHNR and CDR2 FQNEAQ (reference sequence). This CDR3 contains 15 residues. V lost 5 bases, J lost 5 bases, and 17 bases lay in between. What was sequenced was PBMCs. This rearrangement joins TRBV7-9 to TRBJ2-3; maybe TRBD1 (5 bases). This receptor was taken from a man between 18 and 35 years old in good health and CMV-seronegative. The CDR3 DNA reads TGTGCCAGCAGCCCTATCCAGGGTGAAAGAGATACGCAGTATTTT. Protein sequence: CASSPIQGERDTQYF.